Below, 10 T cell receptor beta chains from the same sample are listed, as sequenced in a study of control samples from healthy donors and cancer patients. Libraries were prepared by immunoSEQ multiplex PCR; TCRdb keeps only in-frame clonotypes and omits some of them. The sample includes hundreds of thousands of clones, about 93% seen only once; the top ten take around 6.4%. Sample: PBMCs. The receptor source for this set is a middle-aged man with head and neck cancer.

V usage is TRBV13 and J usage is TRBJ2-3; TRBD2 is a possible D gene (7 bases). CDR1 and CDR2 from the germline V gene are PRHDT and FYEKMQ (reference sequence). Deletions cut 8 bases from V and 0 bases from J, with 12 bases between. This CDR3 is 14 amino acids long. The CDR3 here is CASQGGGSTDTQYF. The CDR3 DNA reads TGTGCCAGCCAAGGGGGGGGTAGCACAGATACGCAGTATTTT.

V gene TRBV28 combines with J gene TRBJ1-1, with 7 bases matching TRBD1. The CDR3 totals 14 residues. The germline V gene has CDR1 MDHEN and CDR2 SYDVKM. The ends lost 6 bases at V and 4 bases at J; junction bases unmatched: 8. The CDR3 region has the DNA TGTGCCAGCAGCCATAACAGGGGAAGCACTGAAGCTTTCTTT. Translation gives CASSHNRGSTEAFF.

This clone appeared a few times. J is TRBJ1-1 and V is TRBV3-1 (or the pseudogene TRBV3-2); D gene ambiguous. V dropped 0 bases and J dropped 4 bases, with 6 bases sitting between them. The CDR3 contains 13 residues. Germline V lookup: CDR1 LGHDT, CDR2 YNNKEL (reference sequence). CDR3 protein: CASSQDLSTEAFF. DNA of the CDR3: TGTGCCAGCAGCCAAGATCTGAGCACTGAAGCTTTCTTT.

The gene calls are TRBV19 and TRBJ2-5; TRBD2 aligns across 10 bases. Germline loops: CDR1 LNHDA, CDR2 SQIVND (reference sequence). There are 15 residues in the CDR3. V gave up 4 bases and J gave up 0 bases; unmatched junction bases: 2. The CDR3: CASSTGTSDQETQYF. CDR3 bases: TGTGCCAGTAGTACCGGGACTAGCGACCAAGAGACCCAGTACTTC.

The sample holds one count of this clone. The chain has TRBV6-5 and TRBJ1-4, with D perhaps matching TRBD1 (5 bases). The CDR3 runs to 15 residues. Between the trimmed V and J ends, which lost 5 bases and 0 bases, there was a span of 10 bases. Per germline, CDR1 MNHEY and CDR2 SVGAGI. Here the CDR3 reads CASSLMGATNEKLFF. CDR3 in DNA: TGTGCCAGCAGTCTCATGGGGGCAACTAATGAAAAACTGTTTTTT.

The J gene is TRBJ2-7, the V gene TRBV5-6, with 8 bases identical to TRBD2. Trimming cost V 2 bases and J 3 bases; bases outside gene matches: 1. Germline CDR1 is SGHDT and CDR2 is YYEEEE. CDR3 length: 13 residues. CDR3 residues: CASSFGGDYEQYF. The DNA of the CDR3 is TGTGCCAGCAGCTTCGGGGGGGACTACGAGCAGTACTTC. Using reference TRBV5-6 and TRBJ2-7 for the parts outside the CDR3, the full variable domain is DAGVTQSPTHLIKTRGQQVTLRCSPKSGHDTVSWYQQALGQGPQFIFQYYEEEERQRGNFPDRFSGHQFPNYSSELNVNALLLGDSALYLCASSFGGDYEQYFGPGTRLTVT.

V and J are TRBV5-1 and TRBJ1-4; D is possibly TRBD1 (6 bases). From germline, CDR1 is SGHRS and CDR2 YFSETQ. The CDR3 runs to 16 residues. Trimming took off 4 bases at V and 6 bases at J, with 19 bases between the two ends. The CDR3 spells CASSQIGTGADEKLFF. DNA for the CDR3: TGCGCCAGCAGCCAAATCGGGACGGGGGCGGATGAAAAACTGTTTTTT.

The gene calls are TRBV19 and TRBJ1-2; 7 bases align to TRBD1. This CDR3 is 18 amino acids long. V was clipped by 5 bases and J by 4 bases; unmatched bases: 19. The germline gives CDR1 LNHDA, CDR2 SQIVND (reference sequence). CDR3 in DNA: TGTGCCAGTAGTCCTAGTCCCGGGACACATTACAGGGGCTATGGCTACACCTTC. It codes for CASSPSPGTHYRGYGYTF.

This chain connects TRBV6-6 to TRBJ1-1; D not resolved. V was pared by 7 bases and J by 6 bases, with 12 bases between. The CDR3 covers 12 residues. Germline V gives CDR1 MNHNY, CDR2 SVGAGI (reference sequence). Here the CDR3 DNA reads TGTGCCAGCACAGACCTGGGCGCTGAAGCTTTCTTT. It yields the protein CASTDLGAEAFF.

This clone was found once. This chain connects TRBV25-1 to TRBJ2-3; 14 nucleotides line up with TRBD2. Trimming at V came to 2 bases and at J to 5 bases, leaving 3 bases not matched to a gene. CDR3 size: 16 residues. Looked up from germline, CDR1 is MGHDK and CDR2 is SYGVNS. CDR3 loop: CASSERLAGGLDTQYF. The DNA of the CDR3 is TGTGCCAGCAGTGAAAGACTAGCGGGGGGGTTAGATACGCAGTATTTT. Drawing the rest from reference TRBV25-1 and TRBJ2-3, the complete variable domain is EADIYQTPRYLVIGTGKKITLECSQTMGHDKMYWYQQDPGMELHLIHYSYGVNSTEKGDLSSESTVSRIRTEHFPLTLESARPSHTSQYLCASSERLAGGLDTQYFGPGTRLTVL.